This TCR beta chain derives from a study of T cell responses to AZD1222 COVID-19 vaccine. This clone was recorded once. What it binds is unknown. Clones were read by immunoSEQ multiplex PCR, and TCRdb kept only the in-frame ones, dropping some. Counted here are over 150,000 clones, about 90% occurring once; the ten biggest clones make up roughly 4.3%. Germline V gene data show CDR1 as SGHVS and CDR2 as FQNEAQ. V shed 5 bases and J shed 1 base, with 6 bases lying between them. The CDR3 runs to 12 residues. Study outcomes and limitations: Nearly half of spike-specific TCRs reportedly target unmutated variant regions. Spike regions recognized by vaccine-associated CD4 TCRs spanned the protein, led by 160-218 and 743-854. With two AZD1222 doses given, Spike-specific TCR breadth and depth both rose.

The receptor comes from an adult in good health. The J gene is TRBJ2-7, the V gene TRBV7-8; maybe TRBD1 (5 bases). Material: peripheral blood, obtained on day 0 of MenACWY control vaccination. DNA for the CDR3: TGTGCCAGCAGCCGGACATCCTACGAGCAGTACTTC. The encoded protein is CASSRTSYEQYF.